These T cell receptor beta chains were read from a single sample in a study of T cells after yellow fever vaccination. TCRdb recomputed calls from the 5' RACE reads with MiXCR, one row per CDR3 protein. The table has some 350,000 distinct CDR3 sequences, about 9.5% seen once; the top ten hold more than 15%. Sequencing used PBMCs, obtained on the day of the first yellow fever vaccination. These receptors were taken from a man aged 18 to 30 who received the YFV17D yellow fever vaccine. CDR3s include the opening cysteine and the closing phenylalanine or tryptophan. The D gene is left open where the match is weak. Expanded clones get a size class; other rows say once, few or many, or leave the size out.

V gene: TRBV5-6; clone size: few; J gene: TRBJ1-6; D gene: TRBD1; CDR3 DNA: TGTGCCAGCAGCCCCCGACAGGGCAAATGGAATTCACCCCTCCACTTT; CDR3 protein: CASSPRQGKWNSPLHF
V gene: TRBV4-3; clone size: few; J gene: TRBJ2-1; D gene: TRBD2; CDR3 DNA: TGCGCCAGCAGCCAAGATGCAAGCGGGGGCTACAATGAGCAGTTCTTC; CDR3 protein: CASSQDASGGYNEQFF
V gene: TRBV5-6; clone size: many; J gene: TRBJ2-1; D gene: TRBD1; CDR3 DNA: TGTGCCAGCAGCTTTCTGGACAGGAGCTCCTACAATGAGCAGTTCTTC; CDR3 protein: CASSFLDRSSYNEQFF
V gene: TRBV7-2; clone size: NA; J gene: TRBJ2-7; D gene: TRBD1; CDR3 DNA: TGTGCCAGCAGCTGGGGACAGGGGAACCTGGGGTACGAGCAGTACTTC; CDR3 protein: CASSWGQGNLGYEQYF
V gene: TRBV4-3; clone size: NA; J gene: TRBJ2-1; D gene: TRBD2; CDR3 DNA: TGCGCCAGCAGCCAAGGGACTAGCTTATATGAGCAGTTCTTC; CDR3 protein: CASSQGTSLYEQFF
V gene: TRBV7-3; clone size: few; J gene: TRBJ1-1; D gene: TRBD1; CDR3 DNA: TGTGCCAGCAGCTCTGATTGGACAGGGCGGGCTTTCTTT; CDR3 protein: CASSSDWTGRAFF
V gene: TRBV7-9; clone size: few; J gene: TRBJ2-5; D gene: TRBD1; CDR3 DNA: TGTGCCAGCAGCCAAAACCGGGACAGACGAGAGACCCAGTACTTC; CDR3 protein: CASSQNRDRRETQYF
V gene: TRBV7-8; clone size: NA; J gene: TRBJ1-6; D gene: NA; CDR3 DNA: TGTGCCAGCACCCCCTTTTCCTATAATTCACCCCCCCACTTT; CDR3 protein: CASTPFSYNSPPHF
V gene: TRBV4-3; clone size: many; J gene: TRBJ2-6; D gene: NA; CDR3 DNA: TGCGCCAGCAGCCAAGCCGGGGCCGGGGCCAACGTCCTGACTTTC; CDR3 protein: CASSQAGAGANVLTF
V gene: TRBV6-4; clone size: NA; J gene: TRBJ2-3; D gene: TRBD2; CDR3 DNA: TGTGCCAGCAGTGACTCCGGGACTAGCGGGGGGGATACGCAGTATTTT; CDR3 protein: CASSDSGTSGGDTQYF
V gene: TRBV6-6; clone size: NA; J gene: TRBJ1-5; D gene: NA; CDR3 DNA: TGTGCCAGCACCTTCGGGGACCAGCCCCAGCATTTT; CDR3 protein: CASTFGDQPQHF
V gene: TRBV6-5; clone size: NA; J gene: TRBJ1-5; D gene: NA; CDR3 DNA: TGTGCCAGCAGCCCCTGGGGGAGAGGAAATAGCAATCAGCCCCAGCATTTT; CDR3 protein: CASSPWGRGNSNQPQHF
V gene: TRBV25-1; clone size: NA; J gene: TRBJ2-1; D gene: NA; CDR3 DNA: TGTGCCAGCAGTGGCGGGTTTGAGCAGTTCTTC; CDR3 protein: CASSGGFEQFF
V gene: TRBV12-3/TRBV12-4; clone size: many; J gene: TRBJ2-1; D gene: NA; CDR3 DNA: TGTGCCAGCAGTCCGGTTACGGCTGGGGAGCAGTTCTTC; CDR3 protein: CASSPVTAGEQFF
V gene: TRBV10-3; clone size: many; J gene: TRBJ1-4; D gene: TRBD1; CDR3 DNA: TGTGCCATCAGTGAGCGGGGTCAGGGGGCAGATGAAAAACTGTTTTTT; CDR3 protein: CAISERGQGADEKLFF
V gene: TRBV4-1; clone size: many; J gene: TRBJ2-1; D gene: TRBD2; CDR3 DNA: TGCGCCAGCAGCCCCTCGGGGGGGCAGGAGCAGTTCTTC; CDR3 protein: CASSPSGGQEQFF
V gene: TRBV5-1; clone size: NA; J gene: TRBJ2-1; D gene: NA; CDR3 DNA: TGCGCCAGCAGCCCCGGTCCCCGAGGGTTCTACAATGAGCAGTTCTTC; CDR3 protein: CASSPGPRGFYNEQFF
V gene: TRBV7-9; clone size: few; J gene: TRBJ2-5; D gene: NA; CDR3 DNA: TGTGCCAGCAGCCCTCCCCCAGGGCAATCCCAAGAGACCCAGTACTTC; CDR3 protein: CASSPPPGQSQETQYF
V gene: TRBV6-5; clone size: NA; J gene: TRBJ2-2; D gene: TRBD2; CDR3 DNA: TGTGCCAGCAGTTCCGGTAGGCGGGAGATCGGGGAGCTGTTTTTT; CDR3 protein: CASSSGRREIGELFF
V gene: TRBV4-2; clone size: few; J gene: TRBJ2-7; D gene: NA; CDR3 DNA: TGTGCCAGCAGCCAAGTTAGTGGCGGCAACTACGAGCAGTACTTC; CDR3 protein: CASSQVSGGNYEQYF
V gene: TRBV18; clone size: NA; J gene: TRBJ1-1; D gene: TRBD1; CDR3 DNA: TGTGCCAGCTCAGTGATACAGGGGGCGCCCGGGGCTTTCTTT; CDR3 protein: CASSVIQGAPGAFF
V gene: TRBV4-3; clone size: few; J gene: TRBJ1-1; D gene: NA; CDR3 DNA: TGCGCCAGCAGCCAAGCACAGGGAGAAACTGAAGCTTTCTTT; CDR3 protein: CASSQAQGETEAFF